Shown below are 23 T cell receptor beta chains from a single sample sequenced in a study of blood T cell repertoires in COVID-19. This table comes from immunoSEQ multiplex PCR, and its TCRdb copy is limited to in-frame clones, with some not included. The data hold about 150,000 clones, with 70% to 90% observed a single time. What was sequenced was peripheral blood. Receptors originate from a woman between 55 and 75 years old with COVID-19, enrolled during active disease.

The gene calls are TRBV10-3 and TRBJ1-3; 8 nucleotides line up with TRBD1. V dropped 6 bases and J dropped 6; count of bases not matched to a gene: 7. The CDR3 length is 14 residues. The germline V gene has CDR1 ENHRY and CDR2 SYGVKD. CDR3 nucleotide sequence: TGTGCCATCAGCAGACCGGGACAGGCAAACACCATATATTTT. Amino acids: CAISRPGQANTIYF.

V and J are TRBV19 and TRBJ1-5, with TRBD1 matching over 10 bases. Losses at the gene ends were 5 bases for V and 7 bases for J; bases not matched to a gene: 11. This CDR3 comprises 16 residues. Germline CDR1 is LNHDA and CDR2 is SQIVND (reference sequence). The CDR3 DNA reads TGTGCCAGTAGTGTCGGGACAGGGGAGTCGTTCCAGCCCCAGCATTTT. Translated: CASSVGTGESFQPQHF.

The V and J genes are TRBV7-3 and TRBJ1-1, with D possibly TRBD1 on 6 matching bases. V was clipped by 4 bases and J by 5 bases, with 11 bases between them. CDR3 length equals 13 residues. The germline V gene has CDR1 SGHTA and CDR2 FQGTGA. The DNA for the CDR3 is TGTGCCAGCAGCTGGGACACTGCAACTGAAGCTTTCTTT. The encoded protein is CASSWDTATEAFF. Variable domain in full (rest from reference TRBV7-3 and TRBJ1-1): GAGVSQTPSNKVTEKGKYVELRCDPISGHTALYWYRQSLGQGPEFLIYFQGTGAADDSGLPNDRFFAVRPEGSVSTLKIQRTERGDSAVYLCASSWDTATEAFFGQGTRLTVV.

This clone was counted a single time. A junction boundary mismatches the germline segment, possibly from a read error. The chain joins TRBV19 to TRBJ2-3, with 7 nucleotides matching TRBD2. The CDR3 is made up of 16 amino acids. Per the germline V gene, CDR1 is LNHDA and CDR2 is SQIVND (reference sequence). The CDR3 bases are TGTGCCACCACCAAGGATGGGGGGGGGAGCAAAGATACGCAGTATTTT. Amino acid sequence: CATTKDGGGSKDTQYF.

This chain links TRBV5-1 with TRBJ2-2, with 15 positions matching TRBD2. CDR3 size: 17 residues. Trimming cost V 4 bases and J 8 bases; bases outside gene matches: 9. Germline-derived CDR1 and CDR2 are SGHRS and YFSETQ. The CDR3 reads CASSGGLAGGPSGELFF. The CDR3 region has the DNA TGCGCCAGCAGCGGTGGACTAGCGGGAGGGCCATCGGGGGAGCTGTTTTTT.

CDR3 region: CASRLRTEIFYGYTF. The CDR3 bases are TGTGCCAGTAGGCTCCGGACAGAGATTTTCTATGGCTACACCTTC. V is TRBV19 and J is TRBJ1-2; tentatively, D is TRBD1 (6 bases). Trimming shortened V by 6 bases and J by 4 bases, and 18 bases separated the two germline ends. The CDR3 runs to 15 residues. From germline, CDR1 is LNHDA and CDR2 SQIVND (reference sequence).

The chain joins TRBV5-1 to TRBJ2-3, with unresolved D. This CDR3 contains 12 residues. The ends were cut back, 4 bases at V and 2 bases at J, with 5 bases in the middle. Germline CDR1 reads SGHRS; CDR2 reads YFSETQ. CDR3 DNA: TGCGCCAGCAGCCCCCACACAGATACGCAGTATTTT. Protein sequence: CASSPHTDTQYF.

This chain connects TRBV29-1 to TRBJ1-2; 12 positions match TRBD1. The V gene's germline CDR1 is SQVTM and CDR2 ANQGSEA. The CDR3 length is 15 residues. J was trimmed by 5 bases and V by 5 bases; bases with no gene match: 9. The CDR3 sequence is CSVTMGQGAGYGYTF. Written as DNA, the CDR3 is TGCAGCGTTACAATGGGACAGGGGGCGGGGTATGGCTACACCTTC.

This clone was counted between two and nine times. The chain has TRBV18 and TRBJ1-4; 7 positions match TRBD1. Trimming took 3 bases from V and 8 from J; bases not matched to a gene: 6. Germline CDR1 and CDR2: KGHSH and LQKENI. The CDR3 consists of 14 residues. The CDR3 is CASSPWDRQEKLFF. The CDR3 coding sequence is TGTGCCAGCTCACCGTGGGACAGACAAGAAAAACTGTTTTTT.

CDR3 sequence reads: CAGHPFRGNSPLHF. Written as DNA, the CDR3 is TGTGCCGGACACCCATTTAGGGGTAATTCACCCCTCCACTTT. The genes are TRBV2 and TRBJ1-6, with D maybe TRBD1 (5 bases). Trimming removed 11 bases at V and 6 bases at J, with 17 bases between. CDR1 is SNHLY and CDR2 is FYNNEI in the germline V gene. This CDR3 comprises 14 residues.

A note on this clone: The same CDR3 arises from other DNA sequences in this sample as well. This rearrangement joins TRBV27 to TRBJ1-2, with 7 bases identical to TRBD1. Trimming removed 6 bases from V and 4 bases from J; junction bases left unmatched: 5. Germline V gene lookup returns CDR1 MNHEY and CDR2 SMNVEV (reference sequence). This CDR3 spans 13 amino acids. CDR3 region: CASRRQGGYGYTF. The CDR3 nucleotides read TGTGCCAGCAGACGACAGGGCGGCTATGGCTACACCTTC.

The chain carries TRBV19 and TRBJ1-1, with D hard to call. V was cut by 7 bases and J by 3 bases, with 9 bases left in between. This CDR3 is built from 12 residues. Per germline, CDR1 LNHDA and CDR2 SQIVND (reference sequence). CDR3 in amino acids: CASTGGYTEAFF. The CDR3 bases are TGTGCCAGTACAGGTGGATACACTGAAGCTTTCTTT.

CDR3 in DNA: TGCGCCAGCAGCTTCACTCTCGCGAACACCGGGGAGCTGTTTTTT. Translated: CASSFTLANTGELFF. The rearrangement joins TRBV5-1 to TRBJ2-2, with D uncertain. CDR1 and CDR2 (germline): SGHRS, YFSETQ. Deletions cut 2 bases from V and 0 bases from J, with 8 bases between. There are 15 residues in the CDR3.

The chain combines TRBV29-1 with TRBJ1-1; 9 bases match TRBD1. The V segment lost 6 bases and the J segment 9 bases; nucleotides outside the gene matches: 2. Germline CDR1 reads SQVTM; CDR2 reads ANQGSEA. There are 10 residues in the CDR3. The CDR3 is CSVGQGQAFF. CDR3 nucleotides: TGCAGCGTCGGACAGGGGCAAGCTTTCTTT.

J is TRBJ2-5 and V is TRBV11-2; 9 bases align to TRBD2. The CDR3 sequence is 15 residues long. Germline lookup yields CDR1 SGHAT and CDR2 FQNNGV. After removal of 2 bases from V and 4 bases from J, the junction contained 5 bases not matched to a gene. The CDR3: CASSLRAGGGETQYF. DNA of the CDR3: TGTGCCAGCAGCTTAAGAGCGGGAGGAGGAGAGACCCAGTACTTC.

CDR3 bases: TGTGCCAGTCAGGGGGTTACAGATACGCAGTATTTT. Its protein product is CASQGVTDTQYF. The chain joins TRBV2 to TRBJ2-3; TRBD1 agrees at 7 bases. Looked up from germline, CDR1 is SNHLY and CDR2 is FYNNEI. This CDR3 contains 12 residues. V was clipped by 9 bases and J by 3 bases; unmatched bases: 3. Drawing the rest from reference TRBV2 and TRBJ2-3, the complete variable domain is EPEVTQTPSHQVTQMGQEVILRCVPISNHLYFYWYRQILGQKVEFLVSFYNNEISEKSEIFDDQFSVERPDGSNFTLKIRSTKLEDSAMYFCASQGVTDTQYFGPGTRLTVL.

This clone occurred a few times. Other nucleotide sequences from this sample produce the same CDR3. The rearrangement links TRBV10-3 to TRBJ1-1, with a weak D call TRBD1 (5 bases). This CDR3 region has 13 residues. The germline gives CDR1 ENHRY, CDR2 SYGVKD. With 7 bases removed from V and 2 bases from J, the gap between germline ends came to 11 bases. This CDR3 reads CAINQGPNTEAFF. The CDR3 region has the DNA TGTGCCATCAACCAGGGCCCAAACACTGAAGCTTTCTTT.

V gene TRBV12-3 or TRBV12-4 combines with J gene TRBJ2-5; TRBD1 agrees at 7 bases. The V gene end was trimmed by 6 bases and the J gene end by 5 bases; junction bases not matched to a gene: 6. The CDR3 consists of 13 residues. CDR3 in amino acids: CASRWTGGETQYF. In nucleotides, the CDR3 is TGTGCCAGCAGGTGGACAGGCGGGGAGACCCAGTACTTC.

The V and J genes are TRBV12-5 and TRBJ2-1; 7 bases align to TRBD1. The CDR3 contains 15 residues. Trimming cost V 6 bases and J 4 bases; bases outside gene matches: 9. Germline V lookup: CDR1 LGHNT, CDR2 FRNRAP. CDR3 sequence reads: CASGFRQGIYNEQFF. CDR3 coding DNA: TGTGCTAGTGGCTTTCGACAGGGAATTTACAATGAGCAGTTCTTC.

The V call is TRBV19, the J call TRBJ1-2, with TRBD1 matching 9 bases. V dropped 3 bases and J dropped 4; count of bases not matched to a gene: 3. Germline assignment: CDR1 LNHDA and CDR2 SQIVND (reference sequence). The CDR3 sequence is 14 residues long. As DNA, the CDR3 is TGTGCCAGTAGTATGGACAGGGGAGTCTATGGCTACACCTTC. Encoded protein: CASSMDRGVYGYTF.

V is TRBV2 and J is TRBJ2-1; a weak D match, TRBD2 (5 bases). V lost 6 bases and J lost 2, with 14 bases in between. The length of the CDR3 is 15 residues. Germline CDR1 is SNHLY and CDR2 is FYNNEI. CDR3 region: CASRANGLAYNEQFF. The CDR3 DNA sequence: TGTGCCAGCAGGGCCAACGGACTTGCCTACAATGAGCAGTTCTTC.

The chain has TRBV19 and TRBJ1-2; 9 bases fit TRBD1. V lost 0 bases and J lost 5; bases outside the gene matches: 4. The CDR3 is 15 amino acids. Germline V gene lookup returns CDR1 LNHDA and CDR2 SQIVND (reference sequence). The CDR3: CASSIEGQGFYGYTF. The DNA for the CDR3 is TGTGCCAGTAGTATAGAGGGACAGGGCTTTTATGGCTACACCTTC.

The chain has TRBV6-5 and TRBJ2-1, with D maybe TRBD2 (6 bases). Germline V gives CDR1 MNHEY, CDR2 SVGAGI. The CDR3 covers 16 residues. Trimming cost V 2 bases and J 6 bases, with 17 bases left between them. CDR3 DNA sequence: TGTGCCAGCAGTTACGGACCGGGACTCAAGCTCAATGAGCAGTTCTTC. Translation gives CASSYGPGLKLNEQFF.